This TCR beta chain is from a study of cytomegalovirus exposure and HLA in healthy donors. Overall study: Unique TCRs numbering roughly 85 million, obtained from HLA-typed donors, made up an early data release.

Each donor was healthy, and each was a bone marrow donor. Study findings and constraints: In a later analysis, about 17,000 TCR beta sequences were associated with HLA alleles at 0.05 false discovery rate. Based on reports, TCR beta sequences accurately predicted HLA-A and HLA-B alleles for most subjects.

In regard to this clone: Its antigen is unknown.

The primer mix had 60 Vbeta and 13 Jbeta primers. Profiling relied on immunoSEQ multiplex PCR, and the TCRdb table lists in-frame clones only, not all of them. The sample lists just over 150,000 clones, 82% occurring once. The material sequenced was PBMCs. This receptor was identified in a woman in her forties or fifties in good health and CMV-seropositive.

The CDR3 DNA sequence: TGTGCCAGCGGCGGGACTCTCTCTGGGGTCACTGAAGCTTTCTTT. Translation gives CASGGTLSGVTEAFF. This rearrangement joins TRBV6-1 to TRBJ1-1; TRBD1 is a possible D gene (5 bases). Trimming shortened V by 8 bases and J by 4 bases, and 20 bases separated the two germline ends. The V gene's germline CDR1 is MNHNS and CDR2 SASEGT. The CDR3 length is 15 residues.